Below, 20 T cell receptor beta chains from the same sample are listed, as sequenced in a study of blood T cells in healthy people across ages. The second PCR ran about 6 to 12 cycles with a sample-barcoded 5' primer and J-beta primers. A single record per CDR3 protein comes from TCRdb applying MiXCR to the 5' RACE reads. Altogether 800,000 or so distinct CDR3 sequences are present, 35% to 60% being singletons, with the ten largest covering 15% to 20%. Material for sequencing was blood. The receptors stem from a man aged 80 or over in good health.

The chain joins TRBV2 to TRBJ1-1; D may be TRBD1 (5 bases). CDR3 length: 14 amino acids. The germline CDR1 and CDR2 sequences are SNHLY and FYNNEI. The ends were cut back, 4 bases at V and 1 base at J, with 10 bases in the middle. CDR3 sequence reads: CASSATVANTEAFF. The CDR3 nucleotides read TGTGCCAGCAGTGCGACAGTGGCGAACACTGAAGCTTTCTTT.

CDR3: CASSLTSSGGRSDTQYF. The CDR3 DNA follows: TGTGCCAGCAGCTTAACCTCTAGCGGGGGCAGGTCAGATACGCAGTATTTT. The V and J genes are TRBV7-3 and TRBJ2-3, with TRBD2 identical over 10 bases. Trimming cost V 0 bases and J 4 bases; bases outside gene matches: 7. CDR1 is SGHTA and CDR2 is FQGTGA in the germline V gene. The CDR3 runs to 17 residues.

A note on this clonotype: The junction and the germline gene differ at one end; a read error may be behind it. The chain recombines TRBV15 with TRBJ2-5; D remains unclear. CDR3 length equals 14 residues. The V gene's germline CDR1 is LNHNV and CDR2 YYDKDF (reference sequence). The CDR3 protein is CAASRDRAVGTQYF. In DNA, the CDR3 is TGTGCCGCCAGCAGAGATCGGGCGGTGGGGACCCAGTACTTC.

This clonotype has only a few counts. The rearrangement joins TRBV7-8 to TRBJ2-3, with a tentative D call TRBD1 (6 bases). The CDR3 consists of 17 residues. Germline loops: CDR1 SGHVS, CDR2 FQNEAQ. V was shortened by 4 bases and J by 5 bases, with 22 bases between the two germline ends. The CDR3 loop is CASSSTQTGKFVDTQYF. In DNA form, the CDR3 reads TGTGCCAGCAGCTCAACACAGACAGGAAAGTTTGTAGATACGCAGTATTTT.

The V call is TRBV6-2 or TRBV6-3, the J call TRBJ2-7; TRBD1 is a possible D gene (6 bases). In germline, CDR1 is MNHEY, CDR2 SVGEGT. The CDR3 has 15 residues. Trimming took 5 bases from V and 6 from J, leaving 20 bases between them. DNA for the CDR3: TGTGCCAGCAGTCATCCACAGGGAGATCGGGTCGAGCAGTACTTC. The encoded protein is CASSHPQGDRVEQYF.

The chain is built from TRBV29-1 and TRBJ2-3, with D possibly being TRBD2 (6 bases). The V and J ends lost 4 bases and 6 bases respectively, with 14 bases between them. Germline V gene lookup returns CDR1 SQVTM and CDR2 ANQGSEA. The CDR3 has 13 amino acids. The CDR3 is CSVGRDLGDTQYF. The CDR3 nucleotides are TGCAGCGTTGGGAGGGACTTAGGGGATACGCAGTATTTT.

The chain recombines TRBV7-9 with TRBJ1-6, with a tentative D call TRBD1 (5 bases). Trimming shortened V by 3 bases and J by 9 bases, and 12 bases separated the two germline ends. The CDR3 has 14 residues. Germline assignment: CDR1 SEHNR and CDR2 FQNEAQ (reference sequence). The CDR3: CASSFQGDSSPLHF. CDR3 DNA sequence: TGTGCCAGCAGCTTTCAGGGAGATAGTTCACCCCTCCACTTT.

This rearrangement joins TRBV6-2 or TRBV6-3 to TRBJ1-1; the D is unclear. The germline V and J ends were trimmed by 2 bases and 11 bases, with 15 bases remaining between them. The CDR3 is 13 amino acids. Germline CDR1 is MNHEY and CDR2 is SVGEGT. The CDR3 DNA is TGTGCCAGCAGTTACGGTCAGGCAACAACGGCTTTCTTT. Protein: CASSYGQATTAFF.

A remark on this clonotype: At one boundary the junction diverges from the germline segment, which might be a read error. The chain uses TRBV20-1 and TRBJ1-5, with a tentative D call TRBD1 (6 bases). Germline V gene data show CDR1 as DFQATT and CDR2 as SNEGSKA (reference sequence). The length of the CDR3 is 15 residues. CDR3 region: CSAPGGADGNQPLHF. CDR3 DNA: TGCAGTGCCCCCGGGGGGGCTGATGGCAATCAGCCCCTGCATTTT.

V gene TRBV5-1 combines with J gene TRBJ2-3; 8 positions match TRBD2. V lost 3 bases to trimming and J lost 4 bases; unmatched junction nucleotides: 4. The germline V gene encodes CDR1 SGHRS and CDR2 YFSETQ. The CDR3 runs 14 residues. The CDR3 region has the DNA TGCGCCAGCAGCTCAGCGGGAGCTGCAGATACGCAGTATTTT. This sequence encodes CASSSAGAADTQYF.

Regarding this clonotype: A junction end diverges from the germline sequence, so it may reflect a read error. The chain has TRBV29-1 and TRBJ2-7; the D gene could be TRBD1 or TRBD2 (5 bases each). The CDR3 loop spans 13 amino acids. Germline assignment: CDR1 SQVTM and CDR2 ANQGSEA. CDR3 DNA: TGCAGCGTCAATGAGGGGATGCAGGGCGAGCAGTACTTT. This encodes CSVNEGMQGEQYF.

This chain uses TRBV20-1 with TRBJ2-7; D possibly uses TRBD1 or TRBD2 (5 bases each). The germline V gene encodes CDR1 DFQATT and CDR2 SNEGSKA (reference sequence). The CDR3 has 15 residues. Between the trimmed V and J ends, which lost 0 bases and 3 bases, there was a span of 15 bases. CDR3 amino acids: CSARDLGREYYEQYF. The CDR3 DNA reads TGCAGTGCTAGAGATCTCGGCAGGGAGTACTACGAGCAGTACTTC.

The CDR3 nucleotides are TGCAGTGCCAGATCCGCCTCCTACAATGAGCAGTTCTTC. This sequence encodes CSARSASYNEQFF. The rearrangement joins TRBV20-1 to TRBJ2-1, with D hard to call. V was clipped by 6 bases and J by 0 bases, with 9 bases between them. This CDR3 has 13 amino acids. CDR1 is DFQATT and CDR2 is SNEGSKA in the germline V gene (reference sequence).

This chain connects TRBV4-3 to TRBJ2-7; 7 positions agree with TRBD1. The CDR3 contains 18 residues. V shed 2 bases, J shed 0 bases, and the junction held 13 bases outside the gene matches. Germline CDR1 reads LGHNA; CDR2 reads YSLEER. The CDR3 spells CASSQSFRQGGPSYEQYF. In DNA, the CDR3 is TGCGCCAGCAGCCAATCTTTCCGACAGGGTGGACCCTCCTACGAGCAGTACTTC.

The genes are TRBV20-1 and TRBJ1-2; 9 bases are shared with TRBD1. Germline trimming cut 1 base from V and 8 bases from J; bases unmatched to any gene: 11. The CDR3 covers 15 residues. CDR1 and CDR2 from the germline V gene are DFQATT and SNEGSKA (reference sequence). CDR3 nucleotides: TGCAGTGCTAGAGGGGACAGGGAAGGGATGTACGGCTACACCTTC. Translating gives CSARGDREGMYGYTF.

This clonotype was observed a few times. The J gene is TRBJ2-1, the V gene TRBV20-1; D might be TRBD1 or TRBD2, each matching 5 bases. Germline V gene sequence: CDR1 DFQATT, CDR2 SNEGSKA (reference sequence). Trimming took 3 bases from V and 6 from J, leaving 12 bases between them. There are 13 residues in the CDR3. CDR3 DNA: TGCAGTGCTAGGTGGGACGGCACCAATGAGCAGTTCTTC. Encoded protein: CSARWDGTNEQFF.

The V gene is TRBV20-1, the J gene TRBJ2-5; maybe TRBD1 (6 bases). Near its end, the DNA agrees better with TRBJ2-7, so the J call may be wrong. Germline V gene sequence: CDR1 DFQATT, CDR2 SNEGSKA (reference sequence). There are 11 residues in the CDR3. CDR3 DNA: TGCAGTGCTAAACAGGGCCACGAGCAGTACTTC. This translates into CSAKQGHEQYF.

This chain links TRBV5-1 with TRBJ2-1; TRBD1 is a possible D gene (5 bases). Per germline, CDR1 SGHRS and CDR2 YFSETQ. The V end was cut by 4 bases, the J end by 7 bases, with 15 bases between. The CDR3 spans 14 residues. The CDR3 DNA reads TGCGCCAGCAGCGTAGGGGCAGCAAGAAATGAGCAGTTCTTC. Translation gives CASSVGAARNEQFF.

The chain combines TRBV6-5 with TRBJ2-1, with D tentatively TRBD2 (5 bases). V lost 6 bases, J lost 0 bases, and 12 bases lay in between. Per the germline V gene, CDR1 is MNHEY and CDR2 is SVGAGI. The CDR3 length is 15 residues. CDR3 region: CASRLALSSYNEQFF. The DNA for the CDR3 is TGTGCCAGCAGGCTAGCTCTCAGCTCCTACAATGAGCAGTTCTTC.

The CDR3 DNA sequence: TGTGCCAGCAGCCAAGATCGGGGGTTTACTAATGAAAAACTGTTTTTT. The encoded protein is CASSQDRGFTNEKLFF. V and J are TRBV14 and TRBJ1-4, with D maybe TRBD1 (5 bases). CDR3 size: 16 residues. The germline gives CDR1 SGHDN, CDR2 FVKESK. V was shortened by 0 bases and J by 2 bases, with 10 bases between the two germline ends.